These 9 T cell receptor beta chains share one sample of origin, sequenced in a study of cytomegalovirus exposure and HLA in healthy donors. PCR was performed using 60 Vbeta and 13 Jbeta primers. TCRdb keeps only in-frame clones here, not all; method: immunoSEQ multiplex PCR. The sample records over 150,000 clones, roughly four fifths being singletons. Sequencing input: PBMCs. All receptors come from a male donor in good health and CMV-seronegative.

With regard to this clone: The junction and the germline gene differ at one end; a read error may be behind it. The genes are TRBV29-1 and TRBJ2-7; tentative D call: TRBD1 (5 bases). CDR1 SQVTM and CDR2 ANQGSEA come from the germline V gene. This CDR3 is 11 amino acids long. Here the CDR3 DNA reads TGCAGCGTTGAAGACTCGGGCCAGCAGGGCTTC. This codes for CSVEDSGQQGF.

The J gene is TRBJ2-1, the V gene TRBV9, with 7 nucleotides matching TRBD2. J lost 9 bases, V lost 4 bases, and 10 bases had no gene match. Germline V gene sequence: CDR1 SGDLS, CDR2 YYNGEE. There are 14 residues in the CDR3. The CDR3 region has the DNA TGTGCCAGCAGCCCAGGGAGCGGGGTGGGTGAGCAGTTCTTC. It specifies CASSPGSGVGEQFF. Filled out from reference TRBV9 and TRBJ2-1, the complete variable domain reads DSGVTQTPKHLITATGQRVTLRCSPRSGDLSVYWYQQSLDQGLQFLIQYYNGEERAKGNILERFSAQQFPDLHSELNLSSLELGDSALYFCASSPGSGVGEQFFGPGTRLTVL.

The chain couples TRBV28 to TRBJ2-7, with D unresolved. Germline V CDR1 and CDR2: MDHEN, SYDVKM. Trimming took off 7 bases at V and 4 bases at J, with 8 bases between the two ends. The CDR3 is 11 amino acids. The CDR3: CASTQEYEQYF. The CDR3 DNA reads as TGTGCCAGCACCCAAGAGTACGAGCAGTACTTC.

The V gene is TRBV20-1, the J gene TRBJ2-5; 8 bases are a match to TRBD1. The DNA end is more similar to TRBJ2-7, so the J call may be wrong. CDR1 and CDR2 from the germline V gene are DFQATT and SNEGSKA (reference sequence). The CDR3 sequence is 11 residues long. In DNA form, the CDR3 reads TGCAGTCCCGACAGGGGTGACGAGCAGTACTTC. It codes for CSPDRGDEQYF.

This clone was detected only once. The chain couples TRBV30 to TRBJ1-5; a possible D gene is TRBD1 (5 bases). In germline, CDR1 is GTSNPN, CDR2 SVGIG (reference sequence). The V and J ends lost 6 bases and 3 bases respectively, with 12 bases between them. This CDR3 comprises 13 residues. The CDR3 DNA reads TGTGCCTGTGGTGGGGGGATCAATCAGCCCCAGCATTTT. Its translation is CACGGGINQPQHF. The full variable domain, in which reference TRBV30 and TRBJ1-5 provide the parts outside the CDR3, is SQTIHQWPATLVQPVGSPLSLECTVEGTSNPNLYWYRQAAGRGLQLLFYSVGIGQISSEVPQNLSASRPQDRQFILSSKKLLLSDSGFYLCACGGGINQPQHFGDGTRLSIL.

CDR3 DNA: TGTGCCAGCAGCCCCCTGGGACTAGCGGGAAAGTACGAGCAGTACTTC. It encodes CASSPLGLAGKYEQYF. The J gene is TRBJ2-7, the V gene TRBV7-2, with 13 bases lining up with TRBD2. The ends lost 5 bases at V and 4 bases at J; junction bases unmatched: 8. The germline CDR1 and CDR2 sequences are SGHTA and FQGNSA. The CDR3 is made up of 16 amino acids.

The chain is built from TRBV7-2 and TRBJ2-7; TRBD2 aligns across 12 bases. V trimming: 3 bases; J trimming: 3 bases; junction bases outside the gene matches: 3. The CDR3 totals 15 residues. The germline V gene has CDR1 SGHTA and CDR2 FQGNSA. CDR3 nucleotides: TGTGCCAGCAGCTTGACTAGCGGGAGCCTCTACGAGCAGTACTTC. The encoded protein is CASSLTSGSLYEQYF.

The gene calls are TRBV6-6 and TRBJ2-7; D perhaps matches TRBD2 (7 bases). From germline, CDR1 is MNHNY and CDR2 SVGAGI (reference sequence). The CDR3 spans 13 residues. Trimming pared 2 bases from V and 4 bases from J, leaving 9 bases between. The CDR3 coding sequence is TGTGCCAGCAGTTACGAGGGGGGGTACGAGCAGTACTTC. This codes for CASSYEGGYEQYF.

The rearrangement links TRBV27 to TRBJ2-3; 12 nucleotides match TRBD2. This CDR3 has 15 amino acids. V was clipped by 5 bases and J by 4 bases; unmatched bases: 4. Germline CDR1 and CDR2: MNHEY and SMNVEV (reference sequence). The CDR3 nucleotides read TGTGCCAGCAGTCTCGGACTAGCGGGGCCAGATACGCAGTATTTT. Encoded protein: CASSLGLAGPDTQYF.